This TCR beta chain emerged from a study of OX40 agonist ivuxolimab in advanced cancers. As for the study in general: Across the patients, intravenous ivuxolimab was delivered every 2 weeks at 0.01 to 10 mg/kg. Points from the study as a whole: Relative to CD4+ cells, CD8+ T cells on average had more expanded clones. At 0.1 to 3.0 mg/kg and by week 6, CD4+ and CD8+ T cells in the blood had expanded clonally.

This clone was observed once. What it recognizes is unknown. TCRdb keeps only in-frame clones here, not all; method: immunoSEQ multiplex PCR. The repertoire consists of 39,000 or so clones, with approximately 90% occurring once and the leading ten covering roughly a fifth. This clonotype originated in an adult with an advanced solid tumor such as melanoma, head and neck, liver or kidney cancer. Source: CD4+ or CD8+ T cells sorted from blood, taken in a trial of the OX40 agonist ivuxolimab.

The CDR3 loop is CASRYGQGAYEQYF. The CDR3 DNA is TGTGCCAGCAGGTATGGACAGGGGGCGTACGAGCAGTACTTC. This chain connects TRBV28 to TRBJ2-7; TRBD1 agrees at 11 bases. Germline lookup yields CDR1 MDHEN and CDR2 SYDVKM. V lost 6 bases to trimming and J lost 4 bases; unmatched junction nucleotides: 5. CDR3 length equals 14 residues.